This T cell receptor (beta chain) stems from a study of control samples from healthy donors and cancer patients. The repertoire was sequenced with immunoSEQ multiplex PCR; TCRdb's copy has only in-frame clones and lacks some. The sample contains about 200,000 clones, about 90% of which appear only once. The germline V and J ends were trimmed by 10 bases and 4 bases, with 10 bases remaining between them. The CDR3 spans 11 residues. The germline gives CDR1 MDHEN, CDR2 SYDVKM. Specimen: blood. The sequence derives from a man aged 30 to 45 in good health. The chain combines TRBV28 with TRBJ1-2; D not certain. CDR3 bases: TGTGCCACCGGGATAGGCTATGGCTACACCTTC. This gives the protein CATGIGYGYTF.